This TCR beta chain derives from a study of blood T cell repertoires in COVID-19. The V segment lost 3 bases and the J segment 1 base; nucleotides outside the gene matches: 5. Germline V gene data show CDR1 as SGDLS and CDR2 as YYNGEE. The CDR3 has 15 amino acids. As processed by the authors: Reference gene primer amplification gave nucleated cell count estimates. Assay: immunoSEQ multiplex PCR; the TCRdb copy retains only in-frame clones and omits some. V, J and clone size derive from that table, while D and trimming were established from the DNA sequence. Altogether around 140,000 clones are present, 80% to 85% being singletons, with the ten largest covering 4%.

The receptor was isolated from a woman aged 55-69 years with acute or convalescent COVID-19. V and J are TRBV9 and TRBJ1-1, with 8 bases identical to TRBD1. Material for sequencing was peripheral blood. The CDR3 DNA reads as TGTGCCAGCAGCGAGTCTACAGGGGGGAACACTGAAGCTTTCTTT. Its protein is CASSESTGGNTEAFF.